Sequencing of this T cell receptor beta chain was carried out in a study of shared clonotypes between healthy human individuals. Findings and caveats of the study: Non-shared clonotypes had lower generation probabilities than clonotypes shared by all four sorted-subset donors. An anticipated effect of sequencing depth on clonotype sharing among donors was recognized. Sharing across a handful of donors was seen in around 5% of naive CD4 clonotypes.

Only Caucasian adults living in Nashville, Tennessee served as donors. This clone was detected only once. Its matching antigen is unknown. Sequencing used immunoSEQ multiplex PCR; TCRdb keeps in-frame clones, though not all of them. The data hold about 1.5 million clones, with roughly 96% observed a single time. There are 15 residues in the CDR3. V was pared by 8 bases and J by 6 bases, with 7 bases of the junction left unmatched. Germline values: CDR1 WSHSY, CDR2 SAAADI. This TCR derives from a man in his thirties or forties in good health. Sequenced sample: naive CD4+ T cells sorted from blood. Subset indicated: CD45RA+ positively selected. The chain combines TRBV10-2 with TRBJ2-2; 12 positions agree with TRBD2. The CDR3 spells CASRMTSGSSGELFF. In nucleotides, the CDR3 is TGCGCCAGCCGAATGACTAGCGGGAGTTCCGGGGAGCTGTTTTTT.